The 27 T cell receptor beta chains reported below all come from one sample, sequenced in a study of blood T cell repertoires in COVID-19. The table came from immunoSEQ multiplex PCR; TCRdb's copy has only in-frame clones and leaves some out. The sample has around 59,000 clones; almost 90% are singletons. Sequenced sample: peripheral blood. The receptors originated from a man in his sixties with acute or convalescent COVID-19.

The gene calls are TRBV7-3 and TRBJ2-2; no firm D call. Trimming pared 5 bases from V and 5 bases from J, leaving 15 bases between. Germline CDR1 is SGHTA and CDR2 is FQGTGA. The CDR3 loop spans 15 amino acids. The CDR3 bases are TGTGCCAGCAGCATCACAACCGCCGGGACCGGGGAGCTGTTTTTT. This sequence encodes CASSITTAGTGELFF.

The chain employs TRBV7-8 and TRBJ1-5, with TRBD1 as a possible D gene (5 bases). The ends were cut back, 2 bases at V and 3 bases at J, with 8 bases in the middle. CDR3 size: 14 residues. CDR1 and CDR2 from the germline V gene are SGHVS and FQNEAQ. The CDR3 DNA follows: TGTGCCAGCAGCTTACAGGGAAACAATCAGCCCCAGCATTTT. This encodes CASSLQGNNQPQHF. Complete variable domain (other parts from reference TRBV7-8 and TRBJ1-5): GAGVSQSPRYKVAKRGQDVALRCDPISGHVSLFWYQQALGQGPEFLTYFQNEAQLDKSGLPSDRFFAERPEGSVSTLKIQRTQQEDSAVYLCASSLQGNNQPQHFGDGTRLSIL.

The rearrangement uses TRBV11-2 and TRBJ2-5; D gene ambiguous. The CDR3 has 15 amino acids. V lost 0 bases and J lost 1, with 9 bases in between. In germline, CDR1 is SGHAT, CDR2 FQNNGV. The CDR3 DNA follows: TGTGCCAGCAGCTTAGAATACAGCCTCCAAGAGACCCAGTACTTC. Residues: CASSLEYSLQETQYF.

This sequence joins TRBV5-1 and TRBJ2-7; TRBD1 aligns across 8 bases. Per the germline V gene, CDR1 is SGHRS and CDR2 is YFSETQ. With 4 bases clipped from V and 7 bases from J, the junction kept 10 bases outside the gene matches. This CDR3 is 14 amino acids long. CDR3 loop: CASSQDGTGLEQYF. For the CDR3, the DNA is TGCGCCAGCAGCCAAGATGGGACAGGTCTTGAGCAGTACTTC.

V gene TRBV11-2 combines with J gene TRBJ1-2; D gene ambiguous. Trimming left V 5 bases short and J 8 bases short, with 15 bases between. The germline V gene encodes CDR1 SGHAT and CDR2 FQNNGV. The length of the CDR3 is 13 residues. The DNA of the CDR3 is TGTGCCAGCAGCCCCCAGAGGTCGGGGGGCTACACCTTC. This gives the protein CASSPQRSGGYTF.

This chain uses TRBV9 with TRBJ2-2; TRBD2 aligns across 7 bases. The germline gives CDR1 SGDLS, CDR2 YYNGEE. Losses at the gene ends were 1 base for V and 4 bases for J; bases not matched to a gene: 4. CDR3 length: 15 amino acids. This CDR3 is CASSVRGGSTGELFF. In nucleotides, the CDR3 is TGTGCCAGCAGCGTACGAGGCGGGAGCACCGGGGAGCTGTTTTTT.

V is TRBV6-1 and J is TRBJ2-7; tentative D call: TRBD1 (6 bases). Germline-derived CDR1 and CDR2 are MNHNS and SASEGT. The V end was cut by 0 bases, the J end by 9 bases, with 12 bases between. The CDR3 length is 13 residues. CDR3 coding DNA: TGTGCCAGCAGTGAAGCCCTAGGACAGAGGCAGTACTTC. This translates into CASSEALGQRQYF.

This chain joins TRBV27 and TRBJ2-1; TRBD2 matches at 8 bases. The CDR3 length is 15 residues. The germline V gene encodes CDR1 MNHEY and CDR2 SMNVEV (reference sequence). The trim removed 3 bases at V and 4 bases at J, leaving 5 bases unmatched. Here the CDR3 DNA reads TGTGCCAGCAGTTTCCTCGGGGGGGGGTACAATGAGCAGTTCTTC. It specifies CASSFLGGGYNEQFF.

The chain joins TRBV30 to TRBJ2-3; TRBD2 aligns across 8 bases. This CDR3 is 13 amino acids long. Germline loops: CDR1 GTSNPN, CDR2 SVGIG (reference sequence). After removal of 4 bases from V and 5 bases from J, the junction contained 5 bases not matched to a gene. The CDR3 sequence is CAWNKRERDTQYF. The CDR3 region has the DNA TGTGCCTGGAATAAGCGGGAGAGAGATACGCAGTATTTT.

The chain combines TRBV3-1 (or the pseudogene TRBV3-2) with TRBJ2-1, with 8 bases matching TRBD1. V was pared by 1 base and J by 8 bases, with 4 bases of the junction left unmatched. Per germline, CDR1 LGHDT and CDR2 YNNKEL (reference sequence). The CDR3 totals 14 residues. CDR3 sequence: CASSQGTGPDEQFF. In nucleotides, the CDR3 is TGTGCCAGCAGCCAAGGGACAGGGCCCGATGAGCAGTTCTTC.

This chain links TRBV27 with TRBJ2-1, with 8 bases fitting TRBD2. This CDR3 contains 16 residues. Per germline, CDR1 MNHEY and CDR2 SMNVEV (reference sequence). Trimming at V came to 5 bases and at J to 9 bases, leaving 15 bases not matched to a gene. CDR3 DNA: TGTGCCAGCAGTGGTACCGGGACTAGAGGCTTCGGTGAGCAGTTCTTC. Protein product: CASSGTGTRGFGEQFF.

J is TRBJ1-1 and V is TRBV5-1, with D perhaps matching TRBD1 (5 bases). This CDR3 has 16 amino acids. With 4 bases removed from V and 0 bases from J, the gap between germline ends came to 16 bases. Germline V CDR1 and CDR2: SGHRS, YFSETQ. Here the CDR3 reads CASSPGGRGLNTEAFF. The DNA of the CDR3 is TGCGCCAGCAGCCCTGGGGGGAGAGGGTTGAACACTGAAGCTTTCTTT.

The chain carries TRBV27 and TRBJ2-7; 8 nucleotides match TRBD2. CDR3 length equals 16 residues. The V gene end was trimmed by 6 bases and the J gene end by 2 bases; junction bases not matched to a gene: 12. The germline CDR1 and CDR2 sequences are MNHEY and SMNVEV (reference sequence). The CDR3 region has the DNA TGTGCCAGCAGCAGGACGGGACTAGGTCAGCCCTACGAGCAGTACTTC. Translated: CASSRTGLGQPYEQYF.

V and J are TRBV20-1 and TRBJ1-1; TRBD1 might be the D (5 bases). V was cut by 3 bases and J by 6 bases, with 8 bases left in between. In germline, CDR1 is DFQATT, CDR2 SNEGSKA (reference sequence). This CDR3 has 11 amino acids. The CDR3 DNA follows: TGCAGTGCTAGCCGGGGGGCTGAAGCTTTCTTT. It codes for CSASRGAEAFF.

This sequence joins TRBV2 and TRBJ2-7, with TRBD1 as a possible D gene (6 bases). With 7 bases removed from V and 0 bases from J, the gap between germline ends came to 16 bases. This CDR3 spans 15 amino acids. CDR1 is SNHLY, CDR2 FYNNEI, per germline. The DNA of the CDR3 is TGTGCCAGCATTCCCAGGGGTTGGAGCTCCTACGAGCAGTACTTC. Translated, it gives CASIPRGWSSYEQYF.

This clone was detected only once. The chain is built from TRBV21-1 and TRBJ1-5. TRBV21-1 is described as a pseudogene. The CDR3 contains 16 residues. The CDR3 protein is CASSKSVCPRGQPQHF. CDR3 in DNA: TGTGCCAGCAGCAAATCGGTGTGTCCTCGAGGTCAGCCCCAGCATTTT.

The chain recombines TRBV9 with TRBJ2-7, with a possible D match to TRBD2 (6 bases). Trimming removed 2 bases from V and 0 bases from J, with 9 bases in between. In germline, CDR1 is SGDLS, CDR2 YYNGEE. The CDR3 totals 14 residues. The CDR3 sequence is CASSVSGHSYEQYF. Here the CDR3 DNA reads TGTGCCAGCAGCGTTAGCGGTCACTCCTACGAGCAGTACTTC.

The chain's CDR3 is CATSDSRTGGFGQPQHF. For the CDR3, the DNA is TGTGCCACCAGTGATTCAAGGACAGGGGGCTTCGGTCAGCCCCAGCATTTT. The chain links TRBV24-1 to TRBJ1-5, with 11 bases lining up with TRBD1. This CDR3 contains 17 residues. Germline CDR1 KGHDR, CDR2 SFDVKD. With V trimmed by 2 bases and J by 6 bases, 8 bases remained unmatched.

The V gene is TRBV30, the J gene TRBJ2-7; perhaps TRBD1 as D (5 bases). Germline loops: CDR1 GTSNPN, CDR2 SVGIG (reference sequence). The V gene lost 2 bases and the J gene lost 5 bases, with 10 bases spanning the gap. This CDR3 is built from 12 residues. The CDR3 protein is CAWSNQGHEQYF. The CDR3 DNA is TGTGCCTGGAGTAATCAGGGCCACGAGCAGTACTTC.

The J gene is TRBJ2-1, the V gene TRBV3-1 (or the pseudogene TRBV3-2), with 9 positions matching TRBD2. V shed 0 bases and J 7 bases; nucleotides not matched to a gene: 10. Germline CDR1 reads LGHDT; CDR2 reads YNNKEL (reference sequence). The CDR3 totals 17 residues. CDR3 bases: TGTGCCAGCAGCCAAGAGGGTAGCGGGAGTCTGGGGAATGAGCAGTTCTTC. Translated: CASSQEGSGSLGNEQFF.

The chain combines TRBV28 with TRBJ1-2; weak D call: TRBD1 (6 bases). The CDR3 extends over 12 amino acids. CDR1 is MDHEN and CDR2 is SYDVKM in the germline V gene. The V and J ends lost 2 bases and 5 bases respectively, with 6 bases between them. Written as DNA, the CDR3 is TGTGCCAGCAGTTTACAGGGGTATGGCTACACCTTC. The encoded protein is CASSLQGYGYTF.

The chain has TRBV18 and TRBJ1-5; D gene ambiguous. The CDR3 consists of 16 residues. V lost 6 bases to trimming and J lost 6 bases, with 21 bases between them. Germline loops: CDR1 KGHSH, CDR2 LQKENI. The CDR3 DNA reads TGTGCCAGCTCCTCCGACCCACCTAGAGCGAGTCAGCCCCAGCATTTT. Translated, it gives CASSSDPPRASQPQHF.

This clone showed up just once. The chain recombines TRBV9 with TRBJ2-3, with D possibly TRBD2 on 5 matching bases. CDR3 length: 14 residues. In germline, CDR1 is SGDLS, CDR2 YYNGEE. Trimming removed 2 bases at V and 5 bases at J, with 12 bases between. For the CDR3, the DNA is TGTGCCAGCAGCGTTTCCGGGAAACTAGATACGCAGTATTTT. Encoded protein: CASSVSGKLDTQYF.

This clone was found once. The chain combines TRBV5-5 with TRBJ2-1; 10 bases align to TRBD1. CDR1 is SGHKS, CDR2 YYEKEE, per germline (reference sequence). Unmatched junction bases numbered 5, after V lost 4 bases and J lost 1 base. This CDR3 comprises 16 residues. CDR3 region: CASSPGTGVSYNEQFF. CDR3 nucleotide sequence: TGTGCCAGCAGCCCCGGGACAGGGGTTTCCTACAATGAGCAGTTCTTC.

By proportion, this clone is medium-sized (0.01 to 0.1%). The genes are TRBV19 and TRBJ1-6; D gene unclear. CDR3 length equals 13 residues. V was cut by 6 bases and J by 9 bases, with 12 bases left in between. Germline V gene data show CDR1 as LNHDA and CDR2 as SQIVND (reference sequence). The CDR3 loop is CASRRTPRSPLHF. In DNA form, the CDR3 reads TGTGCCAGTAGGCGGACTCCCCGTTCACCCCTCCACTTT.

The gene calls are TRBV29-1 and TRBJ2-7, with D perhaps matching TRBD1 (5 bases). V was trimmed by 0 bases and J by 1 base, leaving 7 bases between them. Germline V CDR1 and CDR2: SQVTM, ANQGSEA. The CDR3 extends over 13 amino acids. The CDR3 sequence is CSVEDRASYEQYF. The CDR3 DNA sequence: TGCAGCGTTGAAGACAGGGCGTCCTACGAGCAGTACTTC.

The chain couples TRBV6-5 to TRBJ1-1, with 8 bases that match TRBD1. V shed 6 bases and J 1 base; nucleotides not matched to a gene: 7. This CDR3 has 15 amino acids. CDR1 and CDR2 from the germline V gene are MNHEY and SVGAGI. The CDR3 region is CASRPRQGRNTEAFF. Here the CDR3 DNA reads TGTGCCAGCAGACCTCGACAGGGGAGGAACACTGAAGCTTTCTTT.